Here is one T cell receptor (beta chain) with its context. Its antigen is not known. The data are from a study of a mutant IDH1 vaccine in newly diagnosed glioma. As for the study in general: Patients had received radiotherapy, temozolomide, or both previously, most receiving both. Study results and limitations: Vaccination elicited immune responses in roughly 93% of patients.

Trimming removed 5 bases from V and 1 base from J, with 8 bases in between. Germline loops: CDR1 MNHEY, CDR2 SVGAGI. The CDR3 loop spans 13 amino acids. Clones were sequenced by immunoSEQ multiplex PCR, and TCRdb holds only the in-frame ones, with some missing. The sample has roughly 38,000 clones; over 85% are singletons. Time point defined: baseline, week 1 (first vaccination visit). As for treatment: pre-vaccination baseline after standard-of-care therapy. Each astrocytoma in the donors was new, WHO grade 3 or 4, IDH1-mutant and ATRX-lost. The gene calls are TRBV6-5 and TRBJ1-1; D gene unclear. The sequence came from a man younger than 35 with glioma. The material was PBMCs, obtained from a glioma patient treated with radiotherapy, temozolomide or both. The CDR3 is CASSRRANTEAFF. The CDR3 DNA reads as TGTGCCAGCAGTCGACGGGCGAACACTGAAGCTTTCTTT.